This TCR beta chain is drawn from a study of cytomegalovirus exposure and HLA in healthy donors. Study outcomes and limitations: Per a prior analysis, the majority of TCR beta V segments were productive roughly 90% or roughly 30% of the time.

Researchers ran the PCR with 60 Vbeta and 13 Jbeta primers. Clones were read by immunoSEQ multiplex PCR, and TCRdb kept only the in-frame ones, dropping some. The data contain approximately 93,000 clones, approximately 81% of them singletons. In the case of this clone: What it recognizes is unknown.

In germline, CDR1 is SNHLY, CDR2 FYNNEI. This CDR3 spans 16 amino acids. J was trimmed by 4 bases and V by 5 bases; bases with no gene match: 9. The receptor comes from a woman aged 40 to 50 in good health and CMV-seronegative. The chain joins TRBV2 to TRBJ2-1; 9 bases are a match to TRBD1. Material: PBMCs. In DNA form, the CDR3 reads TGTGCCAGCAGTCCACCGGGACAGGGCTTATACAATGAGCAGTTCTTC. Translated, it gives CASSPPGQGLYNEQFF.